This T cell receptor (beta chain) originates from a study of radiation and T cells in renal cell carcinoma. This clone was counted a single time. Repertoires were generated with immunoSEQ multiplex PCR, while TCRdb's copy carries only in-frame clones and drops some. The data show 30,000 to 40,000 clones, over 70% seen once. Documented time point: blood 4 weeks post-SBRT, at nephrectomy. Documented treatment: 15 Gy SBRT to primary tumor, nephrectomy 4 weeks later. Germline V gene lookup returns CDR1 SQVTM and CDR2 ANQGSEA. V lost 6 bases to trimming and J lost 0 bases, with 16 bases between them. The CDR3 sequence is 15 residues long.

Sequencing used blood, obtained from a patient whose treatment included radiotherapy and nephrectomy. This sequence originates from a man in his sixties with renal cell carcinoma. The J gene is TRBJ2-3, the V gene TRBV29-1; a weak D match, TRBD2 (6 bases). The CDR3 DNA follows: TGCAGCGTCCGCGGGACTCCCGACAGCACAGATACGCAGTATTTT. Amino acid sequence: CSVRGTPDSTDTQYF.